The 14 T cell receptor beta chains in this list originate from one sample, sequenced in a study of regulatory T cells in long-lasting Graves disease. Building of the TCR beta libraries involved iRepertoire HTBI primers and Arm-PCR of CDR3 regions. TCRdb reprocessed the multiplex PCR reads with MiXCR, giving one entry per CDR3 protein. The repertoire has some 330,000 distinct CDR3 sequences, more than 20% of them found once; the top ten carry under 35%. Described time point: persistent/refractory GD, antithyroid drugs over 5 years with positive TRAb. Isolated PBMC RNA provided the starting material for the TCR library. The sample here was peripheral blood mononuclear cells (PBMCs), taken when the disease was refractory, from a patient treated with antithyroid drugs. All receptors derive from a woman between 35 and 50 years old with Graves disease.

This clonotype appeared many times. The chain uses TRBV6-5 and TRBJ2-7; D unresolved. The germline gives CDR1 MNHEY, CDR2 SVGAGI. The CDR3 spans 15 residues. V was pared by 2 bases and J by 2 bases, with 13 bases between. The CDR3 region is CASSYRIGRPYEQYF. CDR3 in DNA: TGTGCCAGCAGTTACAGAATTGGACGGCCCTACGAGCAGTACTTC.

This clonotype was counted at least ten times. The chain employs TRBV27 and TRBJ2-7; the match to TRBD1 covers 12 bases. The CDR3 extends over 15 amino acids. In germline, CDR1 is MNHEY, CDR2 SMNVEV (reference sequence). J gave up 4 bases and V 3 bases, and 4 bases lay outside the gene matches. The CDR3 here is CASSFLGQGAYEQYF. The DNA of the CDR3 is TGTGCCAGCAGTTTCCTGGGACAGGGGGCTTACGAGCAGTACTTC.

The chain joins TRBV28 to TRBJ1-6, with a tentative D call TRBD1 (5 bases). Germline loops: CDR1 MDHEN, CDR2 SYDVKM. The V and J ends lost 3 bases and 11 bases respectively, with 14 bases between them. CDR3 length: 14 amino acids. This CDR3 reads CASSLSGEGPPLHF. The CDR3, as DNA: TGTGCCAGCAGTTTGAGCGGCGAGGGACCACCCCTCCACTTT. The full variable domain, in which reference TRBV28 and TRBJ1-6 provide the parts outside the CDR3, is DVKVTQSSRYLVKRTGEKVFLECVQDMDHENMFWYRQDPGLGLRLIYFSYDVKMKEKGDIPEGYSVSREKKERFSLILESASTNQTSMYLCASSLSGEGPPLHFGNGTRLTVT.

The chain is built from TRBV7-2 and TRBJ2-5; a weak D match, TRBD1 (6 bases). The CDR3 is 15 amino acids. With 3 bases removed from V and 1 base from J, the gap between germline ends came to 12 bases. Germline CDR1 and CDR2: SGHTA and FQGNSA. The CDR3 is CASSFIRGLQETQYF. CDR3 in DNA: TGTGCCAGCAGCTTTATCAGGGGCCTCCAAGAGACCCAGTACTTC.

The CDR3 bases are TGCAGTGCTAGAGATCCAATTAGCGGAGGGAGCTCCTACGAGCAGTACTTC. This gives the protein CSARDPISGGSSYEQYF. The chain couples TRBV20-1 to TRBJ2-7, with a tentative D call TRBD2 (6 bases). This CDR3 spans 17 amino acids. The V end lost 0 bases, the J end lost 0 bases, and 18 bases lay between the germline ends. Germline V gene lookup returns CDR1 DFQATT and CDR2 SNEGSKA (reference sequence).

This clonotype was recorded many times. The J gene is TRBJ2-2, the V gene TRBV28; D is possibly TRBD2 (6 bases). The V end was cut by 1 base, the J end by 5 bases, with 8 bases between. The CDR3 runs 14 residues. Germline V gene lookup returns CDR1 MDHEN and CDR2 SYDVKM. The CDR3 coding sequence is TGTGCCAGCAGTTTATTGCGGGGTACCGGGGAGCTGTTTTTT. The encoded protein is CASSLLRGTGELFF.

This clonotype has a count of ten or more. The V gene is TRBV19, the J gene TRBJ2-6; D is ambiguous. Germline CDR1 LNHDA, CDR2 SQIVND (reference sequence). V was clipped by 2 bases and J by 2 bases, with 7 bases between them. This CDR3 spans 15 amino acids. The DNA of the CDR3 is TGTGCCAGTAGTATACTACCGACTGGGGCCAACGTCCTGACTTTC. It yields the protein CASSILPTGANVLTF.

This rearrangement joins TRBV11-3 to TRBJ2-1; 9 bases are a match to TRBD2. CDR1 and CDR2 (germline): SGHNT, YENEEA. The ends lost 2 bases at V and 15 bases at J; junction bases unmatched: 8. CDR3 length: 13 amino acids. The CDR3 nucleotides are TGTGCCAGCAGCTTATCCCAGGGGACTAGCCTGTTCTTC. Its protein product is CASSLSQGTSLFF.

This clonotype appeared many times. The chain employs TRBV28 and TRBJ2-1; the match to TRBD1 covers 10 bases. The CDR3 has 17 amino acids. Germline V gene lookup returns CDR1 MDHEN and CDR2 SYDVKM. The V and J ends lost 0 bases and 2 bases, in that order; junction bases with no gene match: 4. The CDR3 DNA is TGTGCCAGCAGTTTATGGGGGGGACAGGGGACCTACAATGAGCAGTTCTTC. As protein: CASSLWGGQGTYNEQFF.

V is TRBV20-1 and J is TRBJ2-3; TRBD2 matches 12 bases. CDR3 length: 18 residues. Germline V lookup: CDR1 DFQATT, CDR2 SNEGSKA (reference sequence). V trimming: 1 base; J trimming: 6 bases; junction bases outside the gene matches: 14. The CDR3 is CSARGPGLAGTLVDTQYF. CDR3 in DNA: TGCAGTGCTAGAGGCCCGGGACTAGCGGGCACCCTAGTCGATACGCAGTATTTT.

About this clonotype itself: A much larger clone sits a single nucleotide away, making a read error possible. The chain couples TRBV24-1 to TRBJ1-2; no firm D call. Germline V CDR1 and CDR2: KGHDR, SFDVKD. Trimming removed 1 base at V and 6 bases at J, with 8 bases between. The CDR3 has 13 residues. CDR3 coding DNA: TGTGCCACCAGTGATTTCCCGGGGAATGGCTACACCTTC. Translating it yields CATSDFPGNGYTF.

This clonotype appeared a single time. The genes are TRBV5-1 and TRBJ2-5, with 9 bases lining up with TRBD2. Germline CDR1 and CDR2: SGHRS and YFSETQ. This CDR3 spans 16 amino acids. Trimming cost V 3 bases and J 7 bases; bases outside gene matches: 13. The CDR3 reads CASSSLPGLAPGTQYF. The CDR3 coding sequence is TGCGCCAGCAGCTCACTACCGGGACTAGCCCCGGGGACCCAGTACTTC.

Remarks on this clonotype: This may be a read error, as it is one base from a much larger clone. Given the absence of the conserved phenylalanine or tryptophan at the CDR3 end, a read error is likely. CDR3 sequence: CASSYGESYEQYY. DNA for the CDR3: TGTGCCAGCAGTTACGGAGAATCCTACGAGCAGTACTAC. V gene TRBV27 combines with J gene TRBJ2-7; D gene uncertain. Trimming left V 4 bases short and J 1 base short, with 8 bases between. CDR1 and CDR2 from the germline V gene are MNHEY and SMNVEV (reference sequence). The CDR3 is 13 amino acids.

There are a few counts of this clonotype. The V and J genes are TRBV3-1 and TRBJ1-1, with 10 nucleotides matching TRBD1. Looked up from germline, CDR1 is LGHDT and CDR2 is YNNKEL (reference sequence). The CDR3 is 16 amino acids. With V trimmed by 4 bases and J by 5 bases, 10 bases remained unmatched. The CDR3 reads CASSPPDRGWFTEAFF. Here the CDR3 DNA reads TGTGCCAGCAGCCCACCGGACAGGGGGTGGTTTACTGAAGCTTTCTTT.